This TCR beta chain was retrieved from a study of CD8 T cells in Susac syndrome. Study-wide results and limits: As the study acknowledged, the number of individuals who were part of its TCR sequencing and HLA analysis was relatively small.

With random hexamers, roughly 0.45 to 1 ug RNA was reverse transcribed. Coverage of TCR beta CDR3 amplification by immunoSEQ multiplex PCR extended to 54 Vbeta and 13 Jbeta. TCRdb analysed the immunoSEQ multiplex PCR reads with MiXCR anew, one entry per CDR3 protein. Of approximately 260,000 distinct CDR3 sequences in the sample, 90% to 97% are singletons; the top ten hold 0.08% to 0.11%. Note on this clonotype: Antigen specificity is unknown.

From blood CD8+ and CD4+ T cells, TCR beta sequences were generated. Germline CDR1 MDHEN, CDR2 SYDVKM. The CDR3 totals 15 residues. V was shortened by 4 bases and J by 0 bases, with 13 bases between the two germline ends. The chain uses TRBV28 and TRBJ2-7, with D hard to call. The sequenced material came from CD4+ T cells from PBMCs. The sequence was obtained from a human donor with Susac syndrome. The CDR3 DNA follows: TGTGCCAGCAGTTCGACACTGGCGAGCTCCTACGAGCAGTACTTC. Protein product: CASSSTLASSYEQYF.